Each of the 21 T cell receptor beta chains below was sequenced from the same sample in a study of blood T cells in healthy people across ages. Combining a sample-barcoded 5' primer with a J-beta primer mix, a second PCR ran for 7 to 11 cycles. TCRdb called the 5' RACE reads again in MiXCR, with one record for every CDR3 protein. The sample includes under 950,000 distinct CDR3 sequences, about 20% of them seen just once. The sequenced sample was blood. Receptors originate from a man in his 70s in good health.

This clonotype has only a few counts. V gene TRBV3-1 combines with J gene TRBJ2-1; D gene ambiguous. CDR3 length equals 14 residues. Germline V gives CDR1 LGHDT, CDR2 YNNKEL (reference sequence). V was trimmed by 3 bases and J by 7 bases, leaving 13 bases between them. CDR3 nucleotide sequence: TGTGCCAGCAGCCAGGCGCGTCCTAGTAATGAGCAGTTCTTC. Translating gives CASSQARPSNEQFF.

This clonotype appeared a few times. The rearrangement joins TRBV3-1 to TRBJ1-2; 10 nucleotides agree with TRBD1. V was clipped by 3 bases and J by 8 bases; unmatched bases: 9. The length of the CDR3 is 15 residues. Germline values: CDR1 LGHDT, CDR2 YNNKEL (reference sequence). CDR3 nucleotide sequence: TGTGCCAGCAGCCACGCCCGGGACAGGGGCGGCGGCTACACCTTC. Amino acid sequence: CASSHARDRGGGYTF.

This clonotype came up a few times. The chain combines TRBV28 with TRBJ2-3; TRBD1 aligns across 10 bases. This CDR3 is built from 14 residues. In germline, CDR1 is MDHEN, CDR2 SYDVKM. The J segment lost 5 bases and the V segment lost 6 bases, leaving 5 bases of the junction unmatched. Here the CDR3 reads CASRADRGGDTQYF. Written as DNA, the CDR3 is TGTGCCAGCAGAGCGGACAGGGGGGGAGATACGCAGTATTTT.

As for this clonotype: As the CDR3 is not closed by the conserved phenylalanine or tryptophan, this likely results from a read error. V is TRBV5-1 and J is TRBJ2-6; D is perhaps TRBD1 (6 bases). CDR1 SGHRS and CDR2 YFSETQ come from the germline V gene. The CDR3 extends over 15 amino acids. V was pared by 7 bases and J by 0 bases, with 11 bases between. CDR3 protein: CASGPQGSGANVLTI. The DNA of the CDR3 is TGCGCCAGCGGGCCACAGGGCTCTGGGGCCAACGTCCTGACTATC.

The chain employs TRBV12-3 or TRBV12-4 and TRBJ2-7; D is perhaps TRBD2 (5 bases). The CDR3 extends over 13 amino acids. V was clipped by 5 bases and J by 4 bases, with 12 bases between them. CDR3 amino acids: CASSVVRGYEQYF. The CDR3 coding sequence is TGTGCCAGCAGTGTAGTTCGGGGTTACGAGCAGTACTTC.

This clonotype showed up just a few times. The CDR3 DNA reads TGTGCCATCTCCATAGCGGGAGGGGGCAATGAGCAGTTCTTC. This gives the protein CAISIAGGGNEQFF. This chain connects TRBV24-1 to TRBJ2-1, with TRBD2 matching 11 bases. This CDR3 is 14 amino acids long. With V trimmed by 11 bases and J by 6 bases, 8 bases remained unmatched. Germline CDR1 is KGHDR and CDR2 is SFDVKD.

The CDR3 nucleotides are TGTGCCAGCAAGCCCGGGGGGGCACGGTACGGGGAGCTGTTTTTT. It is translated as CASKPGGARYGELFF. The genes are TRBV28 and TRBJ2-2, with 8 bases aligning to TRBD2. The V and J ends lost 7 bases and 7 bases, in that order; junction bases with no gene match: 11. CDR3 length: 15 residues. The germline V gene encodes CDR1 MDHEN and CDR2 SYDVKM.

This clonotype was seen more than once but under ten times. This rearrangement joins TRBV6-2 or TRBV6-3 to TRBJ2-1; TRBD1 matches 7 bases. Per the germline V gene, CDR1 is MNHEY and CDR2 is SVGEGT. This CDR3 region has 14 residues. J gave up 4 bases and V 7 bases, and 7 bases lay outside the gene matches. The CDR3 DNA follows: TGTGCCAGCACCCCCGGACAGGTATACAATGAGCAGTTCTTC. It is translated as CASTPGQVYNEQFF.

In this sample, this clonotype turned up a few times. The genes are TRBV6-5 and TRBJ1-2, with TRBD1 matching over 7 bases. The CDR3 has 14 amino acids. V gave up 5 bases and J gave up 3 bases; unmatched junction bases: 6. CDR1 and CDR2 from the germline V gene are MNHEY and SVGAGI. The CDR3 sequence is CASSGGTAHYGYTF. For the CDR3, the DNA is TGTGCCAGCAGTGGGGGGACAGCCCACTATGGCTACACCTTC.

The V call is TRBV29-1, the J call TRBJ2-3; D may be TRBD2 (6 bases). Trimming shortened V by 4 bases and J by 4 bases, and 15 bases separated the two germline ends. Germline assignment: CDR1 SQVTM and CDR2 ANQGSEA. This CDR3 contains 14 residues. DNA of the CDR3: TGCAGCGTTGCTCGACTGTCTAGCGCAGATACGCAGTATTTT. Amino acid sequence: CSVARLSSADTQYF.

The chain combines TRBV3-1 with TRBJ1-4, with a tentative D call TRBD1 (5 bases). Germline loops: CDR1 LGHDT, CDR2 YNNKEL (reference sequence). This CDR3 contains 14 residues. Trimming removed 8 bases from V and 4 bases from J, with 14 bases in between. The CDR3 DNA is TGTGCCAGCCGTCGGGGACGGCTTAATGAAAAACTGTTTTTT. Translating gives CASRRGRLNEKLFF.

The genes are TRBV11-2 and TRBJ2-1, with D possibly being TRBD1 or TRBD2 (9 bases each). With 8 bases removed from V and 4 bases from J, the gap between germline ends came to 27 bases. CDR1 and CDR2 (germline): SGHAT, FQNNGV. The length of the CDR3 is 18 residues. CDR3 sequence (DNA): TGTGCCAGCTCCGGACAGGGGAAGGGTCTAGCGGGGTACAATGAGCAGTTCTTC. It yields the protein CASSGQGKGLAGYNEQFF.

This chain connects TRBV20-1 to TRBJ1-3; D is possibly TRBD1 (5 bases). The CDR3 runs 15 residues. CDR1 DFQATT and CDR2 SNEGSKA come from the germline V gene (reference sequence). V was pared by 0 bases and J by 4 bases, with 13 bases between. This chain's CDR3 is CSAREGSGSGNTIYF. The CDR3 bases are TGCAGTGCTAGAGAAGGGTCAGGGAGCGGAAACACCATATATTTT.

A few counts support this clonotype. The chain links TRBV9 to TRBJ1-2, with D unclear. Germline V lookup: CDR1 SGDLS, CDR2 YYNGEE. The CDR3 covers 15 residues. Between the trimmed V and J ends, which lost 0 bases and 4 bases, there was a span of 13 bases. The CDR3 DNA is TGTGCCAGCAGCGTAGACAGCGACCTGTCCTATGGCTACACCTTC. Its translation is CASSVDSDLSYGYTF. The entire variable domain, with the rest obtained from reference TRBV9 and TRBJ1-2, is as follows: DSGVTQTPKHLITATGQRVTLRCSPRSGDLSVYWYQQSLDQGLQFLIQYYNGEERAKGNILERFSAQQFPDLHSELNLSSLELGDSALYFCASSVDSDLSYGYTFGSGTRLTVV.

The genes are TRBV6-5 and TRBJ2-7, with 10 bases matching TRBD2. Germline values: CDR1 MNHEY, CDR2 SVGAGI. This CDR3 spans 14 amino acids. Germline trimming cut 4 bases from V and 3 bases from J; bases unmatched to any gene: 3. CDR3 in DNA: TGTGCCAGCAGTTCTAGCGGGAGTATCTACGAGCAGTACGTC. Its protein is CASSSSGSIYEQYV.

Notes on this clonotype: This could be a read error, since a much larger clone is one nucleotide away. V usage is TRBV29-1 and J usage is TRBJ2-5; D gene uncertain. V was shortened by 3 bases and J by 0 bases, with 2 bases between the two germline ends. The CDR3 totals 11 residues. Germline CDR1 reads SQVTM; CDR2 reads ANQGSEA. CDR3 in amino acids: CSVDYQETQYF. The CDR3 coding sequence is TGCAGCGTTGACTACCAAGAGACCCAGTACTTC.

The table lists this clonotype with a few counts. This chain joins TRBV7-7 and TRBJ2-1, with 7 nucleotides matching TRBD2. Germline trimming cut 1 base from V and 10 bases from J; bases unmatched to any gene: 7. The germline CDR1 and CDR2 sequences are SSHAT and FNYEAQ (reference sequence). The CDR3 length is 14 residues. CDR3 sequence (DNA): TGTGCCAGCAGCTTAGATTGGACTAGGGGCGAGCAGTTCTTC. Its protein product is CASSLDWTRGEQFF.

CDR3 residues: CASSFTGIHEQYV. CDR3 DNA sequence: TGTGCCAGCAGCTTTACAGGGATCCACGAGCAGTACGTC. The chain is built from TRBV11-3 and TRBJ2-7; possibly TRBD1 for D (6 bases). The ends were cut back, 3 bases at V and 5 bases at J, with 11 bases in the middle. This CDR3 is built from 13 residues. The germline CDR1 and CDR2 sequences are SGHNT and YENEEA.

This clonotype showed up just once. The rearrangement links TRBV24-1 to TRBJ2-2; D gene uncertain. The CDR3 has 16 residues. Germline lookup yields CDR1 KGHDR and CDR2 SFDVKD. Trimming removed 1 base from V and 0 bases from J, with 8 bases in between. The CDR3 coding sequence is TGTGCCACCAGTGATTTTCCCCCGACGAACACCGGGGAGCTGTTTTTT. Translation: CATSDFPPTNTGELFF.

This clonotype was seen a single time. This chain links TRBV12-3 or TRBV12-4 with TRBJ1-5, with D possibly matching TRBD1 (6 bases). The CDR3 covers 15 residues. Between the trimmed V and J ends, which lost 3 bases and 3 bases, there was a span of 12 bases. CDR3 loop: CASSLATGHNQPQHF. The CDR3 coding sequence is TGTGCCAGCAGTTTGGCCACAGGGCACAATCAGCCCCAGCATTTT.

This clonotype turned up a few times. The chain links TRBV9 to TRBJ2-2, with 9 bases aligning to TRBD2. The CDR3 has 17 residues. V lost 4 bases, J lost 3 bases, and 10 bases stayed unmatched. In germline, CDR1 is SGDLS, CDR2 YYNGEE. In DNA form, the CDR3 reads TGTGCCAGCAGCTCAGTGAAAGGGACTAGCCACACCGGGGAGCTGTTTTTT. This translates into CASSSVKGTSHTGELFF.